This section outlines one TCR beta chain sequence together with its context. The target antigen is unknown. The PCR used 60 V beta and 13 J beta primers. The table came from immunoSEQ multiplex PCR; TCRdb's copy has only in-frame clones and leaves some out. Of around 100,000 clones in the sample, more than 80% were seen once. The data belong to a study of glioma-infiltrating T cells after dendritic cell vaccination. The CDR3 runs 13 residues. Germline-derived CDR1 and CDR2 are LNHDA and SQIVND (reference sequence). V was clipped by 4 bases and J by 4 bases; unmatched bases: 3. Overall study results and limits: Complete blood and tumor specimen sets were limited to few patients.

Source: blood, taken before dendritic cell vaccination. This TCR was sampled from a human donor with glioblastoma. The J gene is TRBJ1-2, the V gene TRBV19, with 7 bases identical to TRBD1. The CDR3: CASSRQGSYGYTF. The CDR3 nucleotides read TGTGCCAGTAGTAGACAGGGTAGCTATGGCTACACCTTC.